The 20 T cell receptor beta chains below were found in one sample sequenced in a study of blood T cells in healthy people across ages. Next came a second PCR, run for 7 to 11 cycles, which used a sample-barcoded 5' primer along with a J-beta primer mix. TCRdb redid the calling of the 5' RACE reads with MiXCR, one entry per CDR3 protein. The table includes around 1.5 million distinct CDR3 sequences, about 31% detected once. Sequencing was done on a sample of blood. Receptors were obtained from a young woman in good health.

This clonotype was detected a few times. The chain links TRBV7-9 to TRBJ1-1; D not certain. Trimming stripped 1 base from V and 8 bases from J, with 8 bases between. The CDR3 length is 12 residues. Germline V lookup: CDR1 SEHNR, CDR2 FQNEAQ (reference sequence). CDR3 coding DNA: TGTGCCAGCAGCTTAGGATCGAGGGAAGCTTTCTTT. Amino acid sequence: CASSLGSREAFF.

CDR3 nucleotide sequence: TGTGCCAGCAGTGTCGAAGGAATCACCTACGAGCAGTACTTC. It translates to CASSVEGITYEQYF. The chain carries TRBV6-1 and TRBJ2-7; D remains unclear. CDR1 MNHNS and CDR2 SASEGT come from the germline V gene. CDR3 size: 14 residues. Between the trimmed V and J ends, which lost 4 bases and 2 bases, there was a span of 12 bases.

This sequence joins TRBV5-4 and TRBJ2-1; a possible D gene is TRBD2 (5 bases). Germline lookup yields CDR1 SGHNT and CDR2 YYREEE (reference sequence). Trimming removed 1 base from V and 6 bases from J, with 17 bases in between. The length of the CDR3 is 16 residues. The CDR3 is CASSLFGGSKGNEQFF. The CDR3, as DNA: TGTGCCAGCAGCTTGTTTGGTGGGAGTAAGGGCAATGAGCAGTTCTTC.

In this sample, this clonotype turned up a few times. This may come from a read error, since a much larger clone is one base off. The chain carries TRBV24-1 and TRBJ2-1, with 8 positions matching TRBD2. The V gene end was trimmed by 12 bases and the J gene end by 4 bases; junction bases not matched to a gene: 16. The CDR3 contains 16 residues. Per germline, CDR1 KGHDR and CDR2 SFDVKD. CDR3 region: CAATIGATSGYNEQFF. CDR3 DNA sequence: TGTGCCGCCACCATTGGGGCCACTAGCGGTTACAATGAGCAGTTCTTC.

This clonotype was recorded a few times. This chain links TRBV7-6 with TRBJ2-3; weak D call: TRBD1 (6 bases). CDR1 is SGHVS, CDR2 FNYEAQ, per germline. The CDR3 contains 17 residues. Between the trimmed V and J ends, which lost 1 base and 2 bases, there was a span of 16 bases. The CDR3 sequence: CASSLGAPGAITDTQYF. Here the CDR3 DNA reads TGTGCCAGCAGCTTAGGGGCCCCAGGGGCAATCACAGATACGCAGTATTTT. The whole variable domain, remainder taken from reference TRBV7-6 and TRBJ2-3, is GAGVSQSPRYKVTKRGQDVALRCDPISGHVSLYWYRQALGQGPEFLTYFNYEAQQDKSGLPNDRFSAERPEGSISTLTIQRTEQRDSAMYRCASSLGAPGAITDTQYFGPGTRLTVL.

In the case of this clonotype: A read error may be the cause here, since a much bigger clone is one base away. This sequence joins TRBV29-1 and TRBJ2-7; TRBD2 aligns across 11 bases. The CDR3 has 14 amino acids. The germline CDR1 and CDR2 sequences are SQVTM and ANQGSEA. The CDR3 coding sequence is TGCAACGTTGAAGGACTAGCGGGTGACTACGAGCAGTACTTC. It translates to CNVEGLAGDYEQYF.

This clonotype was counted many times. V usage is TRBV20-1 and J usage is TRBJ1-1; D perhaps matches TRBD1 (6 bases). The CDR3 covers 12 residues. Per the germline V gene, CDR1 is DFQATT and CDR2 is SNEGSKA (reference sequence). The CDR3 sequence is CSASRGNTEAFF. The DNA of the CDR3 is TGCAGCGCATCCAGGGGTAACACTGAAGCTTTCTTT.

This clonotype was detected only a few times. V usage is TRBV29-1 and J usage is TRBJ2-1, with 11 positions matching TRBD2. Germline loops: CDR1 SQVTM, CDR2 ANQGSEA. Losses at the gene ends were 6 bases for V and 2 bases for J; bases not matched to a gene: 9. This CDR3 has 16 residues. The CDR3 spells CSVEIGTSGTYNEQFF. As DNA, the CDR3 is TGCAGCGTCGAAATTGGGACTAGCGGAACCTACAATGAGCAGTTCTTC.

V usage is TRBV27 and J usage is TRBJ1-2, with D possibly being TRBD1 (6 bases). From germline, CDR1 is MNHEY and CDR2 SMNVEV (reference sequence). The CDR3 runs 15 residues. V was pared by 6 bases and J by 4 bases, with 18 bases between. The chain's CDR3 is CASRPGQLMAYGYTF. In DNA form, the CDR3 reads TGTGCCAGCAGGCCAGGACAGCTCATGGCCTATGGCTACACCTTC.

With respect to this clonotype: Mismatch with germline at one junction end may stem from a read error. V gene TRBV20-1 combines with J gene TRBJ2-1; D possibly corresponds to TRBD2 (6 bases). The CDR3 contains 12 residues. Germline V gene sequence: CDR1 DFQATT, CDR2 SNEGSKA (reference sequence). Here the CDR3 reads CGAGGRGNEQFF. The CDR3 DNA reads as TGCGGTGCCGGGGGAAGAGGCAATGAGCAGTTCTTC.

The gene calls are TRBV2 and TRBJ2-1; 11 positions match TRBD2. Per germline, CDR1 SNHLY and CDR2 FYNNEI. Trimming cost V 5 bases and J 14 bases; bases outside gene matches: 5. The CDR3 runs 12 residues. The CDR3 spells CASSTTSGVEFF. CDR3 in DNA: TGTGCCAGCAGTACGACTAGCGGGGTTGAGTTCTTC.

The chain uses TRBV28 and TRBJ1-2; D is uncertain. Trimming pared 7 bases from V and 6 bases from J, leaving 15 bases between. Germline CDR1 is MDHEN and CDR2 is SYDVKM. The CDR3 is made up of 13 amino acids. The CDR3 spells CASTGETSHGYTF. CDR3 nucleotides: TGTGCCAGCACCGGAGAGACCTCGCATGGCTACACCTTC.

This clonotype was counted at least ten times. J is TRBJ2-5 and V is TRBV29-1, with TRBD2 matching 11 bases. The CDR3 is 13 amino acids. Germline lookup yields CDR1 SQVTM and CDR2 ANQGSEA. J gave up 4 bases and V 7 bases, and 5 bases lay outside the gene matches. The CDR3: CSARGLAAETQYF. The CDR3 DNA follows: TGCAGCGCGAGGGGACTAGCGGCAGAGACCCAGTACTTC.

This clonotype was seen more than once but under ten times. The genes are TRBV7-6 and TRBJ2-5; D not certain. CDR1 SGHVS and CDR2 FNYEAQ come from the germline V gene. Trimming took 1 base from V and 1 from J, leaving 19 bases between them. The CDR3 extends over 18 amino acids. CDR3 loop: CASSLEGRAGERQETQYF. The CDR3 DNA follows: TGTGCCAGCAGCTTAGAGGGCCGGGCAGGTGAACGCCAAGAGACCCAGTACTTC.

This clonotype was picked up a small number of times. The V call is TRBV7-8, the J call TRBJ2-5, with D possibly being TRBD1 (6 bases). V gave up 5 bases and J gave up 3 bases, with 19 bases separating them. This CDR3 has 16 residues. Germline lookup yields CDR1 SGHVS and CDR2 FQNEAQ. As DNA, the CDR3 is TGTGCCAGCAGCCGCGGCAGGGGTTCACTAGAAGAGACCCAGTACTTC. It encodes CASSRGRGSLEETQYF.

This clonotype was counted a few times. V gene TRBV7-9 combines with J gene TRBJ2-7; D gene uncertain. The assigned J gene may be wrong: the sequence end matches TRBJ2-5 better. The germline V gene encodes CDR1 SEHNR and CDR2 FQNEAQ (reference sequence). The CDR3 spans 12 residues. CDR3 nucleotide sequence: TGTGCCAGCAGCCCCATTGCGGAGACCCAGTACTTC. Residues: CASSPIAETQYF.

The CDR3 protein is CASSAGTPTPNYGYTF. DNA for the CDR3: TGTGCCAGCAGTGCCGGGACACCAACCCCTAACTATGGCTACACCTTC. The chain couples TRBV28 to TRBJ1-2, with D perhaps TRBD1 (6 bases). Germline CDR1 reads MDHEN; CDR2 reads SYDVKM. The CDR3 loop spans 16 amino acids. Trimming removed 5 bases at V and 0 bases at J, with 16 bases between.

This clonotype has just a few counts. The chain has TRBV27 and TRBJ2-1; TRBD1 agrees at 9 bases. The trim removed 5 bases at V and 4 bases at J, leaving 3 bases unmatched. From germline, CDR1 is MNHEY and CDR2 SMNVEV (reference sequence). The length of the CDR3 is 14 residues. CDR3: CASSVGTGYNEQFF. CDR3 nucleotides: TGTGCCAGCAGTGTTGGGACAGGGTACAATGAGCAGTTCTTC.

The chain is built from TRBV27 and TRBJ2-5; D not resolved. CDR3 length: 14 amino acids. Between the trimmed V and J ends, which lost 0 bases and 11 bases, there was a span of 16 bases. Germline loops: CDR1 MNHEY, CDR2 SMNVEV (reference sequence). The CDR3 sequence: CASSLSWGSYGQYF. CDR3 nucleotide sequence: TGTGCCAGCAGTTTATCTTGGGGTTCCTACGGGCAGTACTTC.

This clonotype was picked up many times. The J gene is TRBJ2-7, the V gene TRBV7-6; possibly TRBD1 for D (5 bases). Germline V CDR1 and CDR2: SGHVS, FNYEAQ. V was shortened by 2 bases and J by 3 bases, with 11 bases between the two germline ends. The CDR3 has 14 residues. The CDR3 DNA sequence: TGTGCCAGCAGCTTATCAGGGCTAGGCTACGAGCAGTACTTC. Amino acids: CASSLSGLGYEQYF.